The text below deals with one TCR beta chain. The PCR employed 60 Vbeta primers together with 13 Jbeta primers. Data came from immunoSEQ multiplex PCR; TCRdb stores just in-frame clones and leaves some out. This repertoire includes more than 130,000 clones. Germline CDR1 reads SGHAT; CDR2 reads FQNNGV. Trimming stripped 1 base from V and 2 bases from J, with 21 bases between. The CDR3 sequence is 19 residues long. This sample is drawn from a study of cytomegalovirus exposure and HLA in healthy donors. The J gene is TRBJ2-1, the V gene TRBV11-2, with a tentative D call TRBD1 (6 bases). Material for sequencing was PBMCs. This receptor was taken from a man in his forties in good health and CMV-seronegative. As DNA, the CDR3 is TGTGCCAGCAGCTTAGTCGGCTCCGGGCTAGACAGGACCTACAATGAGCAGTTCTTC. Encoded protein: CASSLVGSGLDRTYNEQFF.